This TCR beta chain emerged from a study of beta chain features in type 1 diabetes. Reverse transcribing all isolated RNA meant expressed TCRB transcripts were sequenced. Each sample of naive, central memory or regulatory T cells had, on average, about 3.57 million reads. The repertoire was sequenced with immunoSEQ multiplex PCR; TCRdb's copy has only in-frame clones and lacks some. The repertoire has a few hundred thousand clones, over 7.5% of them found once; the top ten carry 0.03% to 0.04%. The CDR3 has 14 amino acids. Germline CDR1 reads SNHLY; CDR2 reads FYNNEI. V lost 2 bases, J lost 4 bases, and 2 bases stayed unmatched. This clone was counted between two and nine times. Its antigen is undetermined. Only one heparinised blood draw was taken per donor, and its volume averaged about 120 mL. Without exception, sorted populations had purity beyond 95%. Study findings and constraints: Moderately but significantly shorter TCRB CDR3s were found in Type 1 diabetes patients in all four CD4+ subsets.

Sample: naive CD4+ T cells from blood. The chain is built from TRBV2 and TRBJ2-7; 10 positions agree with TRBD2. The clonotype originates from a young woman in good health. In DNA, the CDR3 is TGTGCCAGCAGTGAACTAGCGGGGGTGTACGAGCAGTACTTC. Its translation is CASSELAGVYEQYF.